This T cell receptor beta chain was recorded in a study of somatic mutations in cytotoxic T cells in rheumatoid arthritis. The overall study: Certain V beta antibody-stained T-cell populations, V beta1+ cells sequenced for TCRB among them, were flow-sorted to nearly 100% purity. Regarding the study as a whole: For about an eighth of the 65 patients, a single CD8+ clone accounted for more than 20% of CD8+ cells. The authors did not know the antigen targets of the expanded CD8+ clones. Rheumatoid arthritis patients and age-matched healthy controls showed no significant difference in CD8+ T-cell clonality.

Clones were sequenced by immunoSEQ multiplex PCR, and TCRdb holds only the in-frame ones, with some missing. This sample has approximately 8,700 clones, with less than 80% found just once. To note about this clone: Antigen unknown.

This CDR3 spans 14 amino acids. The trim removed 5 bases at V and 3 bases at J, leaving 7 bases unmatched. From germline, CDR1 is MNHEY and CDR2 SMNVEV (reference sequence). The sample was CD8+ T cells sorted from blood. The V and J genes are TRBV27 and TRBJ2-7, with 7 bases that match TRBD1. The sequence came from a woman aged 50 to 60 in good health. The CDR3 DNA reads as TGTGCCAGCAGTCTAGGACAGGAAATCTACGAGCAGTACTTC. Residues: CASSLGQEIYEQYF.